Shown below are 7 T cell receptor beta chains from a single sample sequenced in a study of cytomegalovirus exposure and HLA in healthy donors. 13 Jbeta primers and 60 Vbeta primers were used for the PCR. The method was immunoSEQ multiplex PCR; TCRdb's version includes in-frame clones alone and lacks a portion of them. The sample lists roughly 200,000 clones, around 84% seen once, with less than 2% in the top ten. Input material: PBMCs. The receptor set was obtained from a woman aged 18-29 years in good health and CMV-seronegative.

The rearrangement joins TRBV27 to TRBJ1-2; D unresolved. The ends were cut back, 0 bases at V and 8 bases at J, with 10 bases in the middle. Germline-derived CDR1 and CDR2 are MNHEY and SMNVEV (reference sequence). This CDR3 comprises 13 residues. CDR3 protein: CASSLSSNSGYTF. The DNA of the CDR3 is TGTGCCAGCAGTTTATCCTCCAACTCGGGCTACACCTTC.

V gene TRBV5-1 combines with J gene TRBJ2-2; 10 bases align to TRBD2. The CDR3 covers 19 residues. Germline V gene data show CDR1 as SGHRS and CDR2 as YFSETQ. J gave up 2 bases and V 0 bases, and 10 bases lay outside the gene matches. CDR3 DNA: TGCGCCAGCAGCTTGGTTCTAGCGGGAGTAAGTGGTAACACCGGGGAGCTGTTTTTT. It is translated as CASSLVLAGVSGNTGELFF.

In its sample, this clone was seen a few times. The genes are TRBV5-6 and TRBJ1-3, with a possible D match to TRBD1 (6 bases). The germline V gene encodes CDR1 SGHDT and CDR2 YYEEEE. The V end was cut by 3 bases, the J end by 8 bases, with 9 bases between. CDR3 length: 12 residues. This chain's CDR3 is CASSSWTDTIYF. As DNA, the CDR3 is TGTGCCAGCAGCTCTTGGACAGACACCATATATTTT.

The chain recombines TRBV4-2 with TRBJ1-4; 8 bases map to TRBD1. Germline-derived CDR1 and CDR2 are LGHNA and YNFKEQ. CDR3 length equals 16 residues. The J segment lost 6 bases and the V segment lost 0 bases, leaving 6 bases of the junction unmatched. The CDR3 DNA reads TGTGCCAGCAGCCAAGATGGGTACAGGGGGGATGAAAAACTGTTTTTT. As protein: CASSQDGYRGDEKLFF.

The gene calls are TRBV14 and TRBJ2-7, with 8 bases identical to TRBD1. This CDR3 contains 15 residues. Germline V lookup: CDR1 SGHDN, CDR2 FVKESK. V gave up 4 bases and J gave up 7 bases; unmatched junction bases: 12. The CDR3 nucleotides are TGTGCCAGCAGCCTTCCGGGACAGGCAGCGAGGGAGCAGTACTTC. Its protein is CASSLPGQAAREQYF.

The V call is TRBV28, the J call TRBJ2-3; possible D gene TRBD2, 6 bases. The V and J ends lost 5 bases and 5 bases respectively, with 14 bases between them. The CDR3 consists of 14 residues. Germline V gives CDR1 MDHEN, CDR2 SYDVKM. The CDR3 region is CASSKGREGDTQYF. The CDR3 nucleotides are TGTGCCAGCAGTAAAGGGCGGGAAGGAGATACGCAGTATTTT. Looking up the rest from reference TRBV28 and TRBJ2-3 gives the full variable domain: DVKVTQSSRYLVKRTGEKVFLECVQDMDHENMFWYRQDPGLGLRLIYFSYDVKMKEKGDIPEGYSVSREKKERFSLILESASTNQTSMYLCASSKGREGDTQYFGPGTRLTVL.

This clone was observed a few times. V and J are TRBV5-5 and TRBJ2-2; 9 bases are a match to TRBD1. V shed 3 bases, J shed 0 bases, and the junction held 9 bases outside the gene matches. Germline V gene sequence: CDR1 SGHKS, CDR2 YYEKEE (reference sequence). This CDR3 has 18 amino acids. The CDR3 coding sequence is TGTGCCAGCAGCTATCGACAGGGGGGGACTTCGAACACCGGGGAGCTGTTTTTT. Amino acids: CASSYRQGGTSNTGELFF.